One T cell receptor beta chain is described in this entry. This entry is derived from a study of T cells after yellow fever vaccination. TCRdb processed the 5' RACE reads anew with MiXCR; each CDR3 protein has one entry. The table records approximately 580,000 distinct CDR3 sequences, about a sixth of them present only once. CDR3 length: 14 residues. From germline, CDR1 is SEHNR and CDR2 FQNEAQ (reference sequence). V trimming: 5 bases; J trimming: 4 bases; junction bases outside the gene matches: 6. The V and J genes are TRBV7-9 and TRBJ2-3, with 7 bases matching TRBD1. This TCR derives from a man younger than 30 who received the YFV17D yellow fever vaccine. The sample in question was PBMCs, obtained roughly 5 days after the first yellow fever vaccination. The CDR3 coding sequence is TGTGCCAGCAGCCTGGACAGGACGTCAGATACGCAGTATTTT. As protein: CASSLDRTSDTQYF.